This TCR beta chain appears in the sequencing data of a study of Ad26.COV2.S vaccination and SARS-CoV-2 variants. J gave up 2 bases and V 2 bases, and 3 bases lay outside the gene matches. The CDR3 spans 14 residues. Germline values: CDR1 SGHNT, CDR2 YYREEE (reference sequence). Profiling relied on immunoSEQ multiplex PCR, and the TCRdb table lists in-frame clones only, not all of them. The data contain tens of thousands of clones, 82% of them singletons. The chain carries TRBV5-4 and TRBJ2-5, with 7 bases matching TRBD1. This clonotype originated in a human donor who had recovered from COVID-19. The specimen was peripheral blood, collected after recovery from COVID-19. The CDR3 region has the DNA TGTGCCAGCAGCTTAAACAGGGGACAAGAGACCCAGTACTTC. This translates into CASSLNRGQETQYF.